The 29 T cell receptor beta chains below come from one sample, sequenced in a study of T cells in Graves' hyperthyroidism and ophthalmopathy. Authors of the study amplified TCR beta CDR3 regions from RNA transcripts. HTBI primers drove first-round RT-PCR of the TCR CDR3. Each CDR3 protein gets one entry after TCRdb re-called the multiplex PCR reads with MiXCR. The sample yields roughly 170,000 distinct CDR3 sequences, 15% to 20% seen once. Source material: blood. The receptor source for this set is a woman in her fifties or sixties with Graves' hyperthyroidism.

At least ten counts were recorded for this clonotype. CDR3 in amino acids: CAISDSGDTQYF. CDR3 DNA: TGTGCCATCAGTGATAGCGGAGATACGCAGTATTTT. V is TRBV10-3 and J is TRBJ2-3, with a possible D match to TRBD2 (6 bases). Trimming cost V 3 bases and J 5 bases, with 6 bases left between them. The CDR3 is 12 residues long. Germline-derived CDR1 and CDR2 are ENHRY and SYGVKD.

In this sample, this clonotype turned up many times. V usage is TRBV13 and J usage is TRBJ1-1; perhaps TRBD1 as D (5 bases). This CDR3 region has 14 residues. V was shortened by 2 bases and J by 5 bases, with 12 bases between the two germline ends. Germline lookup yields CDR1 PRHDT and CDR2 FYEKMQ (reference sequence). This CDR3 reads CASSLWGVLTEAFF. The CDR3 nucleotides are TGTGCCAGCAGCTTATGGGGGGTTCTGACTGAAGCTTTCTTT.

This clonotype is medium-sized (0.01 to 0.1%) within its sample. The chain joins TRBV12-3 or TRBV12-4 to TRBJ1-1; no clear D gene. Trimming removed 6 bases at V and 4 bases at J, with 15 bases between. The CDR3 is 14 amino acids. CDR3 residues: CASRKHRESTEAFF. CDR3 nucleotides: TGTGCCAGCAGGAAACACCGGGAGAGCACTGAAGCTTTCTTT.

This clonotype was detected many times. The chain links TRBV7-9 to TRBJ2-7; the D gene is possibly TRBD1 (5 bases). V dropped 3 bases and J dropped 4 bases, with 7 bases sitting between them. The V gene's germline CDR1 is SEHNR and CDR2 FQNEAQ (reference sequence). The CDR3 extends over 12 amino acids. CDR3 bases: TGTGCCAGCAGCTTGGGGCAGTACGAGCAGTACTTC. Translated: CASSLGQYEQYF. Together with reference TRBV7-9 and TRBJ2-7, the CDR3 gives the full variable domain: DTGVSQNPRHKITKRGQNVTFRCDPISEHNRLYWYRQTLGQGPEFLTYFQNEAQLEKSRLLSDRFSAERPKGSFSTLEIQRTEQGDSAMYLCASSLGQYEQYFGPGTRLTVT.

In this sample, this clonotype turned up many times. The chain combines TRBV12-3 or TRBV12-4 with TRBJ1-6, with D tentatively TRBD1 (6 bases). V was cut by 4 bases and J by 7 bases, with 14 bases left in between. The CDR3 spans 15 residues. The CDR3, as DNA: TGTGCCAGCAGTTCCAGACAGGCTAAGAATTCACCCCTCCACTTT. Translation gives CASSSRQAKNSPLHF.

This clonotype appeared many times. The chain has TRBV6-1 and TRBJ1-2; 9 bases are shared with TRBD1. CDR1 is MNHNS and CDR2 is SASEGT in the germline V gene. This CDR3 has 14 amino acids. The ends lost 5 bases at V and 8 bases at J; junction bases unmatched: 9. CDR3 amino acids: CASSLDRGIGGYTF. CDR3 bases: TGTGCCAGCAGTTTAGACAGGGGGATCGGAGGCTACACCTTC.

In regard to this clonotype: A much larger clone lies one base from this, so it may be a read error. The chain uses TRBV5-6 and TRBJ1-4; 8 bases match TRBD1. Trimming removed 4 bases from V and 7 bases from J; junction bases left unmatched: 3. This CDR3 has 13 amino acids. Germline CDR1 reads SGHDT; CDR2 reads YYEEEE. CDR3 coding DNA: TGTGCCAGCAGCCGGGACAGGATTGAAAAACTGTTTTTT. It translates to CASSRDRIEKLFF.

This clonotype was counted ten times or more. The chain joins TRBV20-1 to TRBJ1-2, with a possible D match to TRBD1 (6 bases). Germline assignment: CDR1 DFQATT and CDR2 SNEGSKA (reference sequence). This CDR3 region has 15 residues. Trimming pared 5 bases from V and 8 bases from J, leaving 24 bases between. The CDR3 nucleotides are TGCAGTGCTGCTTTCGGTACAGGGCTTTTAAAAGGCTACACCTTC. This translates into CSAAFGTGLLKGYTF.

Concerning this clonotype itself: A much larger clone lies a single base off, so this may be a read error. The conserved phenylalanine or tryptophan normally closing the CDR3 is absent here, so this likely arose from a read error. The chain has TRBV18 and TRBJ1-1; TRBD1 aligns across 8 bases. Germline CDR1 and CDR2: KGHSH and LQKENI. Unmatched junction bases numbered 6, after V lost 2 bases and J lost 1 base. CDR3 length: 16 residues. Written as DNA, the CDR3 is TGTGCCAGCTCACCAGAGCTGCAGGGGGCGAACACTGAAGCTTTCCTT. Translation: CASSPELQGANTEAFL.

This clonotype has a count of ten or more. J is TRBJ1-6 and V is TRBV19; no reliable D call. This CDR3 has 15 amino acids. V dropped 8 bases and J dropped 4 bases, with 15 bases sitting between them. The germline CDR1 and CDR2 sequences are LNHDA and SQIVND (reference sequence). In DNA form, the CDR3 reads TGTGCCAGTTCGGCCGGGCACCGATATAATTCACCCCTCCACTTT. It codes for CASSAGHRYNSPLHF. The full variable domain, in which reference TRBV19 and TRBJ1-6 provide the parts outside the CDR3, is DGGITQSPKYLFRKEGQNVTLSCEQNLNHDAMYWYRQDPGQGLRLIYYSQIVNDFQKGDIAEGYSVSREKKESFPLTVTSAQKNPTAFYLCASSAGHRYNSPLHFGNGTRLTVT.

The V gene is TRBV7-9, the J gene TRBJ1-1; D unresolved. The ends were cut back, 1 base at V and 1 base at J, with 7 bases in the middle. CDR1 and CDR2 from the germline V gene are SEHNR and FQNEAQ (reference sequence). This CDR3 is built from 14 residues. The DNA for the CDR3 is TGTGCCAGCAGCTTAGGTTTCCAGAACACTGAAGCTTTCTTT. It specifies CASSLGFQNTEAFF.

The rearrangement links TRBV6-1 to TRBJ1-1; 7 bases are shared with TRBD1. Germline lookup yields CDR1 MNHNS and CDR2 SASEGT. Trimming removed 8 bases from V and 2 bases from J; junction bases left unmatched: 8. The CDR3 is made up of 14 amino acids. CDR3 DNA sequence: TGTGCCAGCCTGAGCGACAGGGCCAACACTGAAGCTTTCTTT. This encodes CASLSDRANTEAFF.

The CDR3: CASSPLGGAINEQFF. The CDR3 nucleotides are TGTGCCAGCAGTCCCCTAGGGGGGGCAATAAATGAGCAGTTCTTC. The chain uses TRBV6-1 and TRBJ2-1, with a tentative D call TRBD2 (7 bases). Per the germline V gene, CDR1 is MNHNS and CDR2 is SASEGT. CDR3 length equals 15 residues. The V end was cut by 5 bases, the J end by 7 bases, with 18 bases between.

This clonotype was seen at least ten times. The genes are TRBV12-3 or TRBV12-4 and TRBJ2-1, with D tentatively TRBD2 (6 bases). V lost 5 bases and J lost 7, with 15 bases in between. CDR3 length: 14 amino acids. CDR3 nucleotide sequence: TGTGCCAGCAGTCCGAACCACCGGGGGAATGAGCAGTTCTTC. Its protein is CASSPNHRGNEQFF.

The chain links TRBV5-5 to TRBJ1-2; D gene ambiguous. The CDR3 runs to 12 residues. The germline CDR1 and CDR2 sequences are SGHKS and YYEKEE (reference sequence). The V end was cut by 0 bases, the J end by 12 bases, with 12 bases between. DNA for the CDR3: TGTGCCAGCAGCTTGGTGGGTCTCGAGGACACCTTC. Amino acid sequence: CASSLVGLEDTF.

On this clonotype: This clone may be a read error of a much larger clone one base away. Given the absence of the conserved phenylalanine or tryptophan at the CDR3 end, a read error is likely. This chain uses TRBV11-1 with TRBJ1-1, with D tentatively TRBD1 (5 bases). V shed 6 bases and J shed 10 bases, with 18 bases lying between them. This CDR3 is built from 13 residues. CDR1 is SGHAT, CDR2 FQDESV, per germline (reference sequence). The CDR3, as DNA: TGTGCCAGCAGACCCGGGGCAGGGCGTAGAGCTTTCCTT. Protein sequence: CASRPGAGRRAFL.

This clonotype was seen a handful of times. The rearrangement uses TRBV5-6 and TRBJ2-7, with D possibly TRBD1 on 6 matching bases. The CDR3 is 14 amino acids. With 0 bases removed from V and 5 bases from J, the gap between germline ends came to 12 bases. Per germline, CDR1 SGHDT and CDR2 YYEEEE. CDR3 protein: CASSLGGRGDEQYF. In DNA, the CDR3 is TGTGCCAGCAGCTTGGGAGGCAGGGGAGACGAGCAGTACTTC.

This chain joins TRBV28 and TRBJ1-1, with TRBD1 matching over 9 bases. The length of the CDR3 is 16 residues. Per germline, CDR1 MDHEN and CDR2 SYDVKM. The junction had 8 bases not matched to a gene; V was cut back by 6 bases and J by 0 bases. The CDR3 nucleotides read TGTGCCAGCAGCCGTGGACAGGGGAGAATGAACACTGAAGCTTTCTTT. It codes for CASSRGQGRMNTEAFF.

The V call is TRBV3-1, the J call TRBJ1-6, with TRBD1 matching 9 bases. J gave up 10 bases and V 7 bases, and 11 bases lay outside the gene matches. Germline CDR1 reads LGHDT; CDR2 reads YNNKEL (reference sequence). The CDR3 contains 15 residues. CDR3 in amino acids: CASTWGQGTPSPLHF. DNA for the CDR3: TGTGCCAGCACCTGGGGACAGGGAACTCCCTCACCCCTCCACTTT. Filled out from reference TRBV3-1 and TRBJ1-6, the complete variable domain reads DTAVSQTPKYLVTQMGNDKSIKCEQNLGHDTMYWYKQDSKKFLKIMFSYNNKELIINETVPNRFSPKSPDKAHLNLHINSLELGDSAVYFCASTWGQGTPSPLHFGNGTRLTVT.

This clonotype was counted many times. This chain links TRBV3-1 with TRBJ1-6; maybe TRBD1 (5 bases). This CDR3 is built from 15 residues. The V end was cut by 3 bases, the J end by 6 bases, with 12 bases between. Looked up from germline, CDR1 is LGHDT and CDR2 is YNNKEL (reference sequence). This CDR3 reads CASSQGRGFNSPLHF. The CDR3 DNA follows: TGTGCCAGCAGCCAGGGAAGGGGTTTTAATTCACCCCTCCACTTT.

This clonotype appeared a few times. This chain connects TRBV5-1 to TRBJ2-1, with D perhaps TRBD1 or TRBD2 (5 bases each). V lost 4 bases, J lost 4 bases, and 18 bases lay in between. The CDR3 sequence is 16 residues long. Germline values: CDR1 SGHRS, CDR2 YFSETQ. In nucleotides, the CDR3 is TGCGCCAGCAGCGCCATTGCAGGGACCCCTTACAATGAGCAGTTCTTC. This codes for CASSAIAGTPYNEQFF.

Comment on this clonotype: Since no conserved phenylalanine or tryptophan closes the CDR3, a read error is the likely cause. Written as DNA, the CDR3 is TGCGCCAGCAGCTTGGCTTCAGATACGCAGTATCTT. Protein product: CASSLASDTQYL. The J gene is TRBJ2-3, the V gene TRBV5-1; D not certain. This CDR3 contains 12 residues. Germline loops: CDR1 SGHRS, CDR2 YFSETQ. The V end was cut by 0 bases, the J end by 4 bases, with 3 bases between.

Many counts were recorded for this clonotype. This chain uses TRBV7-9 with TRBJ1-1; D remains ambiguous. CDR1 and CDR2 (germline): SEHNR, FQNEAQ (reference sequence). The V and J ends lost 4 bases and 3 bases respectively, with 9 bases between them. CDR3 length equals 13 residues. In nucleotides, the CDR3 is TGTGCCAGCAGCTATCCCACCTACACTGAAGCTTTCTTT. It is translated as CASSYPTYTEAFF.

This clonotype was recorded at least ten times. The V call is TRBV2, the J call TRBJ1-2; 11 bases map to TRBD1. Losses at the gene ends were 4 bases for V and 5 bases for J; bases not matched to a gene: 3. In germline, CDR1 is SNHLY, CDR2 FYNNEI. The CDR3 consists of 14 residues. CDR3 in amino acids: CASSGTGGAYGYTF. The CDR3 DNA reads TGTGCCAGCAGTGGGACAGGGGGCGCGTATGGCTACACCTTC. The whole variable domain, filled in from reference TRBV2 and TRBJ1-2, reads EPEVTQTPSHQVTQMGQEVILRCVPISNHLYFYWYRQILGQKVEFLVSFYNNEISEKSEIFDDQFSVERPDGSNFTLKIRSTKLEDSAMYFCASSGTGGAYGYTFGSGTRLTVV.

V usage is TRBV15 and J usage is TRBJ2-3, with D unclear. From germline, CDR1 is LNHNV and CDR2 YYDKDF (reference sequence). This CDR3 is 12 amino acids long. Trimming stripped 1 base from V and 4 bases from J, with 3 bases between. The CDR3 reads CATSRVADTQYF. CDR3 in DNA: TGTGCCACCAGCAGAGTTGCAGATACGCAGTATTTT.

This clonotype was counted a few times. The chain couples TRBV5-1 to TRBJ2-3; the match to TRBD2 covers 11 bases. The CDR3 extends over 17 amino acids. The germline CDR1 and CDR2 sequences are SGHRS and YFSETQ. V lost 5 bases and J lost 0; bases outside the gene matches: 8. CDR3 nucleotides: TGCGCCAGCAGGGCTAGCGGGGGGCCAGCTAGCACAGATACGCAGTATTTT. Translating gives CASRASGGPASTDTQYF.

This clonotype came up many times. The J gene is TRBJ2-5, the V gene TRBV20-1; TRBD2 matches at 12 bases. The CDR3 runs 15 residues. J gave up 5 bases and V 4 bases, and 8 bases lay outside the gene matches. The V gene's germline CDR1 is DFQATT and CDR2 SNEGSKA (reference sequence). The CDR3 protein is CSATPASGGGETQYF. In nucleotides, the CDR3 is TGCAGTGCTACCCCCGCTAGCGGGGGGGGGGAGACCCAGTACTTC.

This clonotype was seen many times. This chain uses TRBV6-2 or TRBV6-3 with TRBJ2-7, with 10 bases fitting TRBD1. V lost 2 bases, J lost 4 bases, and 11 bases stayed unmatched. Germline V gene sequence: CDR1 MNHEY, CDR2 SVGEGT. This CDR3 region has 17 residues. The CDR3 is CASSYLRLGQGHYEQYF. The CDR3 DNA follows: TGTGCCAGCAGTTACCTTCGTTTGGGACAGGGGCATTACGAGCAGTACTTC.

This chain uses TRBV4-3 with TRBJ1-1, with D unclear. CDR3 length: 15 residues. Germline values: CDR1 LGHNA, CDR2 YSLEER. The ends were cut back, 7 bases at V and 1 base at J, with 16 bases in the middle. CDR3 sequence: CASKPNTGANTEAFF. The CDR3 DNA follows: TGCGCCAGCAAACCCAATACCGGTGCGAACACTGAAGCTTTCTTT.